The 31 T cell receptor beta chains below come from one sample, sequenced in a study of T cell responses to AZD1222 COVID-19 vaccine. Produced via immunoSEQ multiplex PCR; TCRdb's table is partial and in-frame only. The sample includes around 100,000 clones, less than 90% of them seen just once. The source material was peripheral blood, sampled on day 0 of AZD1222 vaccination. These receptors all stem from an adult in good health.

The rearrangement links TRBV3-1 (or the pseudogene TRBV3-2) to TRBJ1-1, with D uncertain. V lost 8 bases to trimming and J lost 4 bases, with 11 bases between them. From germline, CDR1 is LGHDT and CDR2 YNNKEL (reference sequence). The length of the CDR3 is 12 residues. The CDR3 region is CASGRIGTEAFF. CDR3 nucleotides: TGTGCCAGCGGACGGATCGGCACTGAAGCTTTCTTT.

The gene calls are TRBV29-1 and TRBJ1-2, with D unresolved. The CDR3 contains 12 residues. Deletions cut 0 bases from V and 4 bases from J, with 6 bases between. CDR1 and CDR2 (germline): SQVTM, ANQGSEA. CDR3 DNA sequence: TGCAGCGTTGAAGATCAAGCCTATGGCTACACCTTC. It is translated as CSVEDQAYGYTF.

The V and J genes are TRBV11-2 and TRBJ1-3; D not certain. V was shortened by 1 base and J by 0 bases, with 4 bases between the two germline ends. The CDR3 extends over 14 amino acids. CDR1 is SGHAT and CDR2 is FQNNGV in the germline V gene. The CDR3 loop is CASSLGASGNTIYF. As DNA, the CDR3 is TGTGCCAGCAGCTTAGGCGCCTCTGGAAACACCATATATTTT.

This clone appeared a single time. The chain has TRBV20-1 and TRBJ2-5; possibly TRBD2 for D (6 bases). Germline CDR1 DFQATT, CDR2 SNEGSKA (reference sequence). This CDR3 contains 15 residues. The germline V and J ends were trimmed by 3 bases and 5 bases, with 19 bases remaining between them. DNA of the CDR3: TGCAGTGCTAGTGTCCCCCTCCGGGACTCGGAGACCCAGTACTTC. It is translated as CSASVPLRDSETQYF.

This chain uses TRBV7-2 with TRBJ2-7, with 8 bases aligning to TRBD2. The germline CDR1 and CDR2 sequences are SGHTA and FQGNSA. V lost 5 bases to trimming and J lost 2 bases; unmatched junction nucleotides: 5. The length of the CDR3 is 14 residues. The CDR3 loop is CASSPAGGAYEQYF. Written as DNA, the CDR3 is TGTGCCAGCAGCCCCGCGGGGGGCGCCTACGAGCAGTACTTC. The variable domain in full, completed from reference TRBV7-2 and TRBJ2-7, reads GAGVSQSPSNKVTEKGKDVELRCDPISGHTALYWYRQSLGQGLEFLIYFQGNSAPDKSGLPSDRFSAERTGGSVSTLTIQRTQQEDSAVYLCASSPAGGAYEQYFGPGTRLTVT.

The rearrangement joins TRBV5-1 to TRBJ1-1, with TRBD1 matching 7 bases. V lost 6 bases, J lost 1 base, and 12 bases stayed unmatched. CDR1 is SGHRS and CDR2 is YFSETQ in the germline V gene. The CDR3 runs 16 residues. The DNA of the CDR3 is TGCGCCAGCATCAGGACCCCGGGGACAGCGAACACTGAAGCTTTCTTT. Translation gives CASIRTPGTANTEAFF.

This clone has a single count. V and J are TRBV24-1 and TRBJ2-2; 7 bases map to TRBD1. The CDR3 loop spans 14 amino acids. Germline assignment: CDR1 KGHDR and CDR2 SFDVKD. The V and J ends lost 4 bases and 5 bases, in that order; junction bases with no gene match: 3. CDR3 sequence: CATSDPGQTGELFF. The CDR3 nucleotides are TGTGCCACCAGTGACCCGGGACAGACCGGGGAGCTGTTTTTT.

The V and J genes are TRBV28 and TRBJ1-2, with 9 bases that match TRBD1. The CDR3 consists of 16 residues. Germline trimming cut 4 bases from V and 6 bases from J; bases unmatched to any gene: 12. Per the germline V gene, CDR1 is MDHEN and CDR2 is SYDVKM. The CDR3 nucleotides read TGTGCCAGCAGTTCCGGGACAGGGCGATTTGGAGATGGCTACACCTTC. This encodes CASSSGTGRFGDGYTF.

The sample holds one count of this clone. This chain connects TRBV13 to TRBJ2-2; weak D call: TRBD2 (5 bases). The ends were cut back, 1 base at V and 2 bases at J, with 11 bases in the middle. Germline-derived CDR1 and CDR2 are PRHDT and FYEKMQ (reference sequence). The CDR3 loop spans 16 amino acids. This CDR3 reads CASSLVRLKNTGELFF. DNA of the CDR3: TGTGCCAGCAGCTTAGTCCGACTAAAAAACACCGGGGAGCTGTTTTTT.

The chain employs TRBV24-1 and TRBJ2-3; TRBD1 agrees at 7 bases. CDR3 length: 13 residues. The junction had 3 bases not matched to a gene; V was cut back by 8 bases and J by 2 bases. Germline V gene lookup returns CDR1 KGHDR and CDR2 SFDVKD. CDR3: CATTGQLTDTQYF. CDR3 DNA: TGTGCCACCACGGGACAGCTCACAGATACGCAGTATTTT.

This chain joins TRBV7-2 and TRBJ1-5; 7 bases fit TRBD1. Trimming removed 4 bases from V and 7 bases from J; junction bases left unmatched: 7. CDR3 size: 14 residues. The germline gives CDR1 SGHTA, CDR2 FQGNSA. The CDR3, as DNA: TGTGCCAGCAGCTCGACAGGGATAACACAGCCCCAGCATTTT. It translates to CASSSTGITQPQHF. The variable domain in full, with the rest retrieved from reference TRBV7-2 and TRBJ1-5, is GAGVSQSPSNKVTEKGKDVELRCDPISGHTALYWYRQSLGQGLEFLIYFQGNSAPDKSGLPSDRFSAERTGGSVSTLTIQRTQQEDSAVYLCASSSTGITQPQHFGDGTRLSIL.

In this sample, this clone turned up a few times. The CDR3 is CASSFPNGQGANYGYTF. CDR3 bases: TGTGCCAGCAGTTTCCCCAACGGACAGGGGGCTAACTATGGCTACACCTTC. The chain carries TRBV28 and TRBJ1-2, with 10 nucleotides matching TRBD1. The CDR3 loop spans 17 amino acids. From germline, CDR1 is MDHEN and CDR2 SYDVKM. V trimming: 3 bases; J trimming: 0 bases; junction bases outside the gene matches: 7.

The chain couples TRBV2 to TRBJ1-2; the D gene is possibly TRBD1 (5 bases). The CDR3 has 11 residues. Trimming stripped 6 bases from V and 8 bases from J, with 10 bases between. Germline CDR1 SNHLY, CDR2 FYNNEI. The DNA for the CDR3 is TGTGCCAGCAGGGGGCTGGGCGGCTACACCTTC. Its protein product is CASRGLGGYTF.

The chain combines TRBV19 with TRBJ1-5; 8 bases align to TRBD1. Trimming took 7 bases from V and 4 from J; bases not matched to a gene: 3. CDR1 and CDR2 (germline): LNHDA, SQIVND (reference sequence). This CDR3 region has 13 residues. The CDR3 region is CASIGQGNQPQHF. The CDR3 nucleotides read TGTGCCAGTATCGGACAGGGTAATCAGCCCCAGCATTTT.

This clone was counted once. The chain is built from TRBV5-6 and TRBJ1-2; 7 bases agree with TRBD1. Germline CDR1 SGHDT, CDR2 YYEEEE. The junction had 6 bases not matched to a gene; V was cut back by 1 base and J by 6 bases. The CDR3 contains 14 residues. For the CDR3, the DNA is TGTGCCAGCAGCTTGATAGGGACAGAGGATGGCTACACCTTC. This gives the protein CASSLIGTEDGYTF.

This chain joins TRBV9 and TRBJ1-6; TRBD1 matches 7 bases. The ends lost 0 bases at V and 10 bases at J; junction bases unmatched: 7. The CDR3 has 15 amino acids. Germline loops: CDR1 SGDLS, CDR2 YYNGEE. CDR3 DNA sequence: TGTGCCAGCAGCGTAGCAACAGGGGAAAACTCACCCCTCCACTTT. Translated: CASSVATGENSPLHF.

The chain links TRBV6-1 to TRBJ1-6, with D maybe TRBD1 (6 bases). V gave up 2 bases and J gave up 9 bases, with 8 bases separating them. CDR3 length: 13 amino acids. CDR1 and CDR2 from the germline V gene are MNHNS and SASEGT. Written as DNA, the CDR3 is TGTGCCAGCAGTGAACAGGGGTTTTCACCCCTCCACTTT. Translating gives CASSEQGFSPLHF.

The chain links TRBV25-1 to TRBJ2-3; 9 bases match TRBD2. This CDR3 region has 15 residues. Germline CDR1 and CDR2: MGHDK and SYGVNS. Losses at the gene ends were 8 bases for V and 3 bases for J; bases not matched to a gene: 9. CDR3 DNA sequence: TGTGCCAGCTTAGAGGAGCGGGGGGCGACAGATACGCAGTATTTT. This sequence encodes CASLEERGATDTQYF.

J is TRBJ2-3 and V is TRBV6-4, with 8 positions matching TRBD2. The V segment lost 3 bases and the J segment 5 bases; nucleotides outside the gene matches: 7. CDR1 is MRHNA and CDR2 is SNTAGT in the germline V gene. CDR3 size: 15 residues. The CDR3 is CASSDQAGALDTQYF. For the CDR3, the DNA is TGTGCCAGCAGTGATCAAGCGGGAGCTTTAGATACGCAGTATTTT.

The V call is TRBV18, the J call TRBJ1-4; D is undetermined. V lost 2 bases and J 0 bases, leaving 10 bases between the germline ends. The CDR3 is made up of 16 amino acids. Germline lookup yields CDR1 KGHSH and CDR2 LQKENI. CDR3 region: CASSPYLQTTNEKLFF. The CDR3 DNA is TGTGCCAGCTCACCATACTTGCAGACAACTAATGAAAAACTGTTTTTT. The entire variable domain, with the rest obtained from reference TRBV18 and TRBJ1-4, is as follows: NAGVMQNPRHLVRRRGQEARLRCSPMKGHSHVYWYRQLPEEGLKFMVYLQKENIIDESGMPKERFSAEFPKEGPSILRIQQVVRGDSAAYFCASSPYLQTTNEKLFFGSGTQLSVL.

The genes are TRBV6-1 and TRBJ2-7; the match to TRBD1 covers 7 bases. Trimming took 1 base from V and 1 from J; bases not matched to a gene: 4. Germline V lookup: CDR1 MNHNS, CDR2 SASEGT. The CDR3 has 15 residues. CDR3 sequence reads: CASSEGAGGSYEQYV. The CDR3 DNA follows: TGTGCCAGCAGTGAAGGGGCAGGGGGTTCCTACGAGCAGTACGTC.

V usage is TRBV28 and J usage is TRBJ2-3; D may be TRBD1 (5 bases). Germline V gene sequence: CDR1 MDHEN, CDR2 SYDVKM. V was pared by 6 bases and J by 2 bases, with 18 bases between. CDR3 length: 16 residues. CDR3 coding DNA: TGTGCCAGCAGCATTCGGACAATCGACTTCACAGATACGCAGTATTTT. It specifies CASSIRTIDFTDTQYF.

The gene calls are TRBV5-1 and TRBJ2-3; 7 positions match TRBD2. CDR1 is SGHRS, CDR2 YFSETQ, per germline. The length of the CDR3 is 15 residues. The junction had 3 bases not matched to a gene; V was cut back by 2 bases and J by 0 bases. The CDR3 sequence: CASSFSGSSTDTQYF. The DNA for the CDR3 is TGCGCCAGCAGCTTTAGCGGGTCTAGCACAGATACGCAGTATTTT.

The chain combines TRBV6-5 with TRBJ2-1; 9 nucleotides match TRBD1. Germline CDR1 is MNHEY and CDR2 is SVGAGI. The ends lost 5 bases at V and 14 bases at J; junction bases unmatched: 10. The CDR3 loop spans 13 amino acids. CDR3 sequence: CASSPSRDRDKFF. CDR3 DNA: TGTGCCAGCAGTCCTTCCCGGGACAGGGATAAGTTCTTC.

V is TRBV3-1 (or the pseudogene TRBV3-2) and J is TRBJ1-2; D gene uncertain. V lost 6 bases, J lost 4 bases, and 12 bases lay in between. The CDR3 loop spans 13 amino acids. The germline V gene has CDR1 LGHDT and CDR2 YNNKEL (reference sequence). The chain's CDR3 is CASSQKFGYGYTF. CDR3 nucleotide sequence: TGTGCCAGCAGTCAGAAATTCGGCTATGGCTACACCTTC.

This clone has a handful of counts. The genes are TRBV4-3 and TRBJ1-1; D is ambiguous. V lost 8 bases and J lost 3, with 13 bases in between. The CDR3 loop spans 13 amino acids. Per the germline V gene, CDR1 is LGHNA and CDR2 is YSLEER. CDR3 coding DNA: TGCGCCAGCGGAAAGGGAGGATACACTGAAGCTTTCTTT. It is translated as CASGKGGYTEAFF.

The chain carries TRBV28 and TRBJ2-7, with TRBD2 matching over 11 bases. The CDR3 is 15 amino acids. The trim removed 7 bases at V and 3 bases at J, leaving 8 bases unmatched. Per the germline V gene, CDR1 is MDHEN and CDR2 is SYDVKM. This CDR3 is CASNPQTSGIYEQYF. In DNA form, the CDR3 reads TGTGCCAGCAACCCACAGACTAGCGGGATCTACGAGCAGTACTTC. The full variable domain, in which reference TRBV28 and TRBJ2-7 provide the parts outside the CDR3, is DVKVTQSSRYLVKRTGEKVFLECVQDMDHENMFWYRQDPGLGLRLIYFSYDVKMKEKGDIPEGYSVSREKKERFSLILESASTNQTSMYLCASNPQTSGIYEQYFGPGTRLTVT.

This chain uses TRBV19 with TRBJ2-2, with 8 bases aligning to TRBD1. The CDR3 is 15 amino acids. CDR1 and CDR2 from the germline V gene are LNHDA and SQIVND (reference sequence). Trimming cost V 6 bases and J 1 base; bases outside gene matches: 4. CDR3 in amino acids: CASRDGTGNTGELFF. CDR3 bases: TGTGCCAGTAGGGATGGGACAGGGAACACCGGGGAGCTGTTTTTT.

V gene TRBV6-5 combines with J gene TRBJ2-2; 9 bases fit TRBD2. V shed 0 bases and J 6 bases; nucleotides not matched to a gene: 5. CDR1 MNHEY and CDR2 SVGAGI come from the germline V gene. This CDR3 has 16 amino acids. DNA for the CDR3: TGTGCCAGCAGTTACTCGAGGGTAGCGGGAGCCGGGGAGCTGTTTTTT. Protein product: CASSYSRVAGAGELFF.

The V call is TRBV21-1, the J call TRBJ1-5. TRBV21-1 is flagged as a pseudogene. This CDR3 has 14 amino acids. The CDR3 coding sequence is TGTGCCAGCAGTTTCTTTGGAGGCAATCAGCCCCAGCATTTT. It yields the protein CASSFFGGNQPQHF.

There are a few counts of this clone. The genes are TRBV5-1 and TRBJ2-1, with 10 bases lining up with TRBD2. The CDR3 extends over 14 amino acids. Losses at the gene ends were 2 bases for V and 6 bases for J; bases not matched to a gene: 2. Germline-derived CDR1 and CDR2 are SGHRS and YFSETQ. CDR3 coding DNA: TGCGCCAGCAGCTTTTTAGCGGGAGGCAATGAGCAGTTCTTC. Translation: CASSFLAGGNEQFF.